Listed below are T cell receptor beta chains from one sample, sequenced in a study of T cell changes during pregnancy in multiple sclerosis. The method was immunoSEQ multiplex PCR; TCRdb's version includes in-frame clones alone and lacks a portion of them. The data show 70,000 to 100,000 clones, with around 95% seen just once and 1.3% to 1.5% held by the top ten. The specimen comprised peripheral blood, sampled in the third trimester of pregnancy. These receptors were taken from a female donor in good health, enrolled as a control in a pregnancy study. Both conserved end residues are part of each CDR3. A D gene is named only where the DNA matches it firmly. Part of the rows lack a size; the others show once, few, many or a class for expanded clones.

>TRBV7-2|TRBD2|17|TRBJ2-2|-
CASSLVLNGRETGELFF
TGTGCCAGCAGCTTAGTATTGAACGGGAGGGAGACCGGGGAGCTGTTTTTT
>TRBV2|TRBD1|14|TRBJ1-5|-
CASSGDRGGQPQHF
TGTGCCAGCAGCGGTGACAGGGGAGGACAGCCCCAGCATTTT
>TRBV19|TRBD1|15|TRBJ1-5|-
CASSIRDSLVQPQHF
TGTGCCAGTAGTATACGGGACAGCCTCGTTCAGCCCCAGCATTTT
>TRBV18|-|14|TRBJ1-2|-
CASSQGRGNYGYTF
TGTGCCAGCTCACAGGGGCGGGGGAACTATGGCTACACCTTC
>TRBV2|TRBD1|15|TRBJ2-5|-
CASRFNDRVRETQYF
TGTGCCAGCAGGTTCAACGACAGGGTGAGGGAGACCCAGTACTTC
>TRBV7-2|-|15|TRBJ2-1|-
CASSLDPNPYNEQFF
TGTGCCAGCAGCTTAGACCCTAACCCCTACAATGAGCAGTTCTTC
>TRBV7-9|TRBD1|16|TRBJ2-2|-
CASSLRDSGNTGELFF
TGTGCCAGCAGCTTAAGGGACAGTGGGAACACCGGGGAGCTGTTTTTT
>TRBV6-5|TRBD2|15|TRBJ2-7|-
CASSWGTSGYYEQYF
TGTGCCAGCAGTTGGGGGACTAGCGGCTACTACGAGCAGTACTTC
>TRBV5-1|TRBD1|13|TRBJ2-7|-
CASSRGQDYEQYF
TGCGCCAGCAGCCGAGGACAGGACTACGAGCAGTACTTC
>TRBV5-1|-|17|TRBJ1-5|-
CASSLAPLEGDNQPQHF
TGCGCCAGCAGCTTGGCGCCATTGGAAGGGGATAATCAGCCCCAGCATTTT
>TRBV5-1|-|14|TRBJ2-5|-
CASSSRAGTETQYF
TGCGCCAGCAGCTCTCGGGCGGGAACGGAGACCCAGTACTTC
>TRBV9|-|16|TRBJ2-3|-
CASSVESGASTDTQYF
TGTGCCAGCAGCGTAGAAAGCGGTGCTAGCACAGATACGCAGTATTTT
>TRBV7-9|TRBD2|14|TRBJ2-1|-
CASSLDGRDNEQFF
TGTGCCAGCAGCTTAGACGGGAGGGATAATGAGCAGTTCTTC
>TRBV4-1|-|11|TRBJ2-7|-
CASSPEGEQYF
TGCGCCAGCAGTCCGGAGGGCGAGCAGTACTTC
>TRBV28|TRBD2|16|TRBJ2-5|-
CASSPLGREGRETQYF
TGTGCCAGCAGCCCCCTGGGGCGGGAGGGCCGGGAGACCCAGTACTTC
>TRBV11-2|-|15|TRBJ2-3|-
CASSLVAGQTDTQYF
TGTGCCAGCAGCTTAGTTGCGGGACAGACAGATACGCAGTATTTT
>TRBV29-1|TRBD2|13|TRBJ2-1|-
CSVLKREGNEQFF
TGCAGCGTTCTCAAGCGGGAGGGAAATGAGCAGTTCTTC
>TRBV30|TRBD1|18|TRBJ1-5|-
CAWEIGSGTGSLGQPQHF
TGTGCCTGGGAGATAGGTTCCGGGACAGGCAGCCTGGGCCAGCCCCAGCATTTT
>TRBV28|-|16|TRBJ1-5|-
CASSSPGITPDQPQHF
TGTGCCAGCAGTTCCCCCGGGATTACCCCCGACCAGCCCCAGCATTTT
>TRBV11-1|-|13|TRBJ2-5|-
CASSHRDRETQYF
TGTGCCAGCAGCCACAGGGATCGAGAGACCCAGTACTTC
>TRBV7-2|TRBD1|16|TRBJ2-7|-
CASSLPDLDRVGEQYF
TGTGCCAGCAGCTTACCAGATCTGGACAGGGTCGGCGAGCAGTACTTC
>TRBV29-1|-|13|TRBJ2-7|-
CSVEEDGDYEQYF
TGCAGCGTTGAGGAGGACGGGGACTACGAGCAGTACTTC
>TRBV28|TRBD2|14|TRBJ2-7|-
CATVRLAGTSEQYF
TGTGCCACCGTACGACTAGCGGGGACCTCTGAGCAGTACTTC
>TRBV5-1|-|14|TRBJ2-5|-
CASSLGGPGETQYF
TGCGCCAGCAGCTTAGGAGGGCCTGGAGAGACCCAGTACTTC
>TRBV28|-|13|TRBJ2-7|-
CASGQGGRYEQYF
TGTGCCAGCGGACAGGGAGGGAGATACGAGCAGTACTTC
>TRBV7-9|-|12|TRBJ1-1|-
CASSARQREAFF
TGTGCCAGCAGCGCCAGACAACGCGAGGCTTTCTTT
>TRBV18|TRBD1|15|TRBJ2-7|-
CASSPWDSLASEQYF
TGTGCCAGCTCACCCTGGGACAGTTTGGCAAGCGAGCAGTACTTC
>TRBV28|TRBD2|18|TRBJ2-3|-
CASSPPALAGPSTDTQYF
TGTGCCAGCAGTCCCCCCGCCCTAGCGGGACCTAGCACAGATACGCAGTATTTT
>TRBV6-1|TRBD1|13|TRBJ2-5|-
CASRTGGLETQYF
TGTGCCAGCCGGACAGGGGGGTTGGAGACCCAGTACTTC
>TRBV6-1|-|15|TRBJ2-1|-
CASSEAFEVYNEQFF
TGTGCCAGCAGTGAAGCCTTCGAGGTCTACAATGAGCAGTTCTTC
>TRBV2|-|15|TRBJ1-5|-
CASSGRASLNQPQHF
TGTGCCAGCAGTGGGCGGGCCTCTCTCAATCAGCCCCAGCATTTT
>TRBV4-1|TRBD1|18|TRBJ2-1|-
CASSQEGIGTGTFFEQFF
TGCGCCAGCAGCCAAGAAGGAATAGGGACAGGGACGTTTTTTGAGCAGTTCTTC
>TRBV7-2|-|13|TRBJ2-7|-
CASGQVEMSEQYF
TGTGCCAGCGGACAAGTGGAAATGAGCGAGCAGTACTTC
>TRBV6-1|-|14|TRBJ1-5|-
CASNRWASNQPQHF
TGTGCCAGCAATCGATGGGCTAGCAATCAGCCCCAGCATTTT
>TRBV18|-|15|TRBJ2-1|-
CASSPSRVPNNEQFF
TGTGCCAGCTCACCGTCTCGGGTCCCCAACAATGAGCAGTTCTTC
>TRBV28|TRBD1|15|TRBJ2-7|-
CASSFGNRGLGEQYF
TGTGCCAGCAGTTTTGGGAACAGGGGCCTTGGCGAGCAGTACTTC
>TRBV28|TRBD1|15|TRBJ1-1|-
CASSLPTGLHTEAFF
TGTGCCAGCAGTCTCCCGACAGGGCTGCACACTGAAGCTTTCTTT
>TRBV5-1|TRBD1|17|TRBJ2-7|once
CASRRGVVGQGFDEQYF
TGCGCCAGCAGGCGGGGTGTTGTGGGACAGGGTTTCGACGAGCAGTACTTC
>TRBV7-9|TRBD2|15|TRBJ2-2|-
CASIKAGPGTGELFF
TGTGCCAGCATAAAAGCGGGGCCGGGAACCGGGGAGCTGTTTTTT
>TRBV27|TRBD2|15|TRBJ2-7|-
CASRAILAGGDEQYF
TGTGCCAGCAGAGCAATTTTAGCGGGAGGGGACGAGCAGTACTTC
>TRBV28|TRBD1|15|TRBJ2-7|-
CASRPTGPGVYEQYF
TGTGCCAGCAGGCCGACAGGGCCCGGTGTCTACGAGCAGTACTTC
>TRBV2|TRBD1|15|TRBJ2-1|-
CASSQPGTGYNEQFF
TGTGCCAGCAGTCAACCCGGGACAGGGTACAATGAGCAGTTCTTC
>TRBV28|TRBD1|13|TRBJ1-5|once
CASRYRGQQPQHF
TGTGCCAGCAGGTACAGGGGGCAACAGCCCCAGCATTTT
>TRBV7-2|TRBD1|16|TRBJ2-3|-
CASSPRRQGSTDTQYF
TGTGCCAGCAGCCCCCGGCGACAGGGGAGCACAGATACGCAGTATTTT
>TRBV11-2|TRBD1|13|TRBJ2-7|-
CASSRGQGDEQYF
TGTGCCAGCAGCCGAGGACAGGGAGACGAGCAGTACTTC